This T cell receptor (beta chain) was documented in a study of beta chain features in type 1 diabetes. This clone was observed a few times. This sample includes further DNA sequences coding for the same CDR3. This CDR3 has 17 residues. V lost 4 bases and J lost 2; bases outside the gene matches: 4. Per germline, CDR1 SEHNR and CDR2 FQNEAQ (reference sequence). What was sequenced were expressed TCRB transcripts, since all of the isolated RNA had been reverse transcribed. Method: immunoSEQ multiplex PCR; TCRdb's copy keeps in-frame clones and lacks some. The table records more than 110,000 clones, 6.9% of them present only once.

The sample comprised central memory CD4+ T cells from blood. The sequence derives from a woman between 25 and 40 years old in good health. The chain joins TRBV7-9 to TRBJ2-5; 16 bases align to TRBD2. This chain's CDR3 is CASSSPGLAGGQETQYF. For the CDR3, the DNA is TGTGCCAGCAGCTCGCCGGGACTAGCGGGAGGGCAAGAGACCCAGTACTTC.